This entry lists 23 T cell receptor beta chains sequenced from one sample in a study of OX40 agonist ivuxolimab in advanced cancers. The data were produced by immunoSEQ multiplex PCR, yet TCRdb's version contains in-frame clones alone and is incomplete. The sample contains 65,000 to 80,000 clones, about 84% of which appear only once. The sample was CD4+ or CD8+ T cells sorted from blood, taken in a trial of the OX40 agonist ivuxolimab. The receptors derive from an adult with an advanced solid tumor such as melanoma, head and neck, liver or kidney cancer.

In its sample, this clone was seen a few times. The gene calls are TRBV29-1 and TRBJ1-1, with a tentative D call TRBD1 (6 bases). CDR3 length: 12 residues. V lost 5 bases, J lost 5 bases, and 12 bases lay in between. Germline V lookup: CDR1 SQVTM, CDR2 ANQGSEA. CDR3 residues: CSVRVGGTEAFF. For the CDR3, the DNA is TGCAGCGTTCGTGTAGGGGGGACTGAAGCTTTCTTT.

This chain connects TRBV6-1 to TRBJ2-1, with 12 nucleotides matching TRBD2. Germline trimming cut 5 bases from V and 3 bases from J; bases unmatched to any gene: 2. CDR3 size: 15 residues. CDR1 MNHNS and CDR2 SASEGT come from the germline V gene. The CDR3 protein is CASSTSGRIYNEQFF. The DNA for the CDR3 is TGTGCCAGCAGTACTAGCGGGAGGATCTACAATGAGCAGTTCTTC.

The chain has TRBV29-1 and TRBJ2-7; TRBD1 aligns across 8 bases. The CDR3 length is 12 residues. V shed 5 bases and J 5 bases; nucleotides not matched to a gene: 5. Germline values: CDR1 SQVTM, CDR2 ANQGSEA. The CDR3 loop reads CSVQGADHEQYF. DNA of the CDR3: TGCAGCGTTCAGGGGGCTGACCACGAGCAGTACTTC.

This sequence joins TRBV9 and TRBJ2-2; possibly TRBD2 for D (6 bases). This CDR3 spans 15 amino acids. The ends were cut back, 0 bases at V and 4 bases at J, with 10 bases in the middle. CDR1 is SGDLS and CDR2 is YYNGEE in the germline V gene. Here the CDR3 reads CASSVAGGITGELFF. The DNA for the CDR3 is TGTGCCAGCAGCGTAGCTGGGGGGATCACCGGGGAGCTGTTTTTT.

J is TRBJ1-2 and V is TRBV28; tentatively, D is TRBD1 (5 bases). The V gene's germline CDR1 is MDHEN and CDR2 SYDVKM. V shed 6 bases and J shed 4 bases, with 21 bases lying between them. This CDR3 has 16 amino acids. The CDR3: CASSNNVGPPLYGYTF. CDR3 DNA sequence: TGTGCCAGCAGCAATAATGTGGGACCTCCGCTCTATGGCTACACCTTC.

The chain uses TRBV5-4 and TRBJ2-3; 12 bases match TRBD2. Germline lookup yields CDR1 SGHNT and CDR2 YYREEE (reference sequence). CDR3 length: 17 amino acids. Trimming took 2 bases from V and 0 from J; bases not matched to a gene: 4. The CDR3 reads CASSFKLAGGSTDTQYF. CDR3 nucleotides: TGTGCCAGCAGCTTCAAACTAGCGGGGGGAAGCACAGATACGCAGTATTTT.

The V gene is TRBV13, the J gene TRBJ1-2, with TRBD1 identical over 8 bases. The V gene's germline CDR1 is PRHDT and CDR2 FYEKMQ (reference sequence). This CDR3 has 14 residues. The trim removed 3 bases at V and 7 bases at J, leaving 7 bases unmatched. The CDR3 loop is CASSLSSGGFGYTF. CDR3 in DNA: TGTGCCAGCAGCTTGAGTTCAGGGGGCTTTGGCTACACCTTC.

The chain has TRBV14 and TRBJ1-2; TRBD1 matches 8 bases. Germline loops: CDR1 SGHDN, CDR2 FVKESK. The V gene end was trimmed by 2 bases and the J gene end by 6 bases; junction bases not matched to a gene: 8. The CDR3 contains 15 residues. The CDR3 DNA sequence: TGTGCCAGCAGCCAAAACTCAGGGGGCTCTGATGGCTACACCTTC. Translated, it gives CASSQNSGGSDGYTF.

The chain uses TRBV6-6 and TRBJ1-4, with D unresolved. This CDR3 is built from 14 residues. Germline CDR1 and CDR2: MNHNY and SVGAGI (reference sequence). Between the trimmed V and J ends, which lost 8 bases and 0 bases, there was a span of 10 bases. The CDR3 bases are TGTGCCAGCGACCCCACGGCAACTAATGAAAAACTGTTTTTT. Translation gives CASDPTATNEKLFF.

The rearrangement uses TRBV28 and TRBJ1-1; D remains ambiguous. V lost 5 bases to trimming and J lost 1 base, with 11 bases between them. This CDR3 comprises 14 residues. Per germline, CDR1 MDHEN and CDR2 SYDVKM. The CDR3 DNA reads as TGTGCCAGCAGTCTCCGTGGGCGGAACACTGAAGCTTTCTTT. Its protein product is CASSLRGRNTEAFF.

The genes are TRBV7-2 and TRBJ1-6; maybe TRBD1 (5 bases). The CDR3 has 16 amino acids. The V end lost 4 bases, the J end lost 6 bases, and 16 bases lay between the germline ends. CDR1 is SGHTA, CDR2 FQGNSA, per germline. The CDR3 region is CASSYSTRGVNSPLHF. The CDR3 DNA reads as TGTGCCAGCAGCTACAGTACGCGGGGGGTTAATTCACCCCTCCACTTT.

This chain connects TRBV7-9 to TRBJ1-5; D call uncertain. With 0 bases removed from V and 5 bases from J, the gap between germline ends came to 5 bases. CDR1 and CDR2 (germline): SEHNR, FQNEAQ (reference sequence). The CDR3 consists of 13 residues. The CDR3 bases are TGTGCCAGCAGCTTAGCGTCCGATCAGCCCCAGCATTTT. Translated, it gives CASSLASDQPQHF. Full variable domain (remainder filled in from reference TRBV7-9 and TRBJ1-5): DTGVSQNPRHKITKRGQNVTFRCDPISEHNRLYWYRQTLGQGPEFLTYFQNEAQLEKSRLLSDRFSAERPKGSFSTLEIQRTEQGDSAMYLCASSLASDQPQHFGDGTRLSIL.

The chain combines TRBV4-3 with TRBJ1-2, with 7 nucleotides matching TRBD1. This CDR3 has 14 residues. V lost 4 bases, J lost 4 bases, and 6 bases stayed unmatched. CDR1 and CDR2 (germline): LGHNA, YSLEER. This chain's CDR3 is CASSLERGPYGYTF. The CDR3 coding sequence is TGCGCCAGCAGCCTTGAGAGGGGGCCCTATGGCTACACCTTC.

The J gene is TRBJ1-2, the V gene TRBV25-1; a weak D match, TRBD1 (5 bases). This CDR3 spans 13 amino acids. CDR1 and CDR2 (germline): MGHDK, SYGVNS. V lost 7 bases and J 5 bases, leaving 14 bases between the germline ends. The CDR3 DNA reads TGTGCCAGCAATGGGCCGGGACCGTATGGCTACACCTTC. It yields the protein CASNGPGPYGYTF.

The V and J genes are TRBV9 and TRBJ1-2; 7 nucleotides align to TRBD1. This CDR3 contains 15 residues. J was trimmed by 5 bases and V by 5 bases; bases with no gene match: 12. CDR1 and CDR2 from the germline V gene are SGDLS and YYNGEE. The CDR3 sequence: CASSSPGQPTYGYTF. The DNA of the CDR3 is TGTGCCAGCAGTTCTCCGGGACAGCCGACGTATGGCTACACCTTC.

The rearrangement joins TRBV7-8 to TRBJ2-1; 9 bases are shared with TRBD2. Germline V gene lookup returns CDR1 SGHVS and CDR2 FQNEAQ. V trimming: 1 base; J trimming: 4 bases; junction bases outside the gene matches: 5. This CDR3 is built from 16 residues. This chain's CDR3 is CASSLVSSGSYNEQFF. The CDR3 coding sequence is TGTGCCAGCAGCTTAGTTAGTAGCGGGAGTTACAATGAGCAGTTCTTC.

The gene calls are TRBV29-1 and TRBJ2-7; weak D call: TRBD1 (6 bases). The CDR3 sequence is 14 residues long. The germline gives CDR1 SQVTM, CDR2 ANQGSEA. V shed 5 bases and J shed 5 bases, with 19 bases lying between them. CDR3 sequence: CSVRNRVSVDEQYF. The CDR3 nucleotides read TGCAGCGTTCGAAACAGGGTGTCAGTCGACGAGCAGTACTTC.

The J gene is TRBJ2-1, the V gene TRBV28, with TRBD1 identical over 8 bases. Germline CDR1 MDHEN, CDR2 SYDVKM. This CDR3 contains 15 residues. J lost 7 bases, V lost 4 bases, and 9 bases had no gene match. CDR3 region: CASSSSGTGGNEQFF. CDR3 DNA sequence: TGTGCCAGCAGTTCCTCCGGGACAGGAGGGAATGAGCAGTTCTTC.

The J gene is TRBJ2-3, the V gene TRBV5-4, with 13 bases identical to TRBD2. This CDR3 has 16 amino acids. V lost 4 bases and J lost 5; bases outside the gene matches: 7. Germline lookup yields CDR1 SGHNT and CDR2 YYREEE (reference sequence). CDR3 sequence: CASSARLAGGLDTQYF. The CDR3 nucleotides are TGTGCCAGCAGCGCTAGACTAGCGGGAGGCCTAGATACGCAGTATTTT.

The DNA of the CDR3 is TGTGCCAGCAGTACTGGGAGGGAGCTGTTTTTT. Translated, it gives CASSTGRELFF. This chain uses TRBV6-1 with TRBJ2-2; D ambiguous. The ends were cut back, 5 bases at V and 9 bases at J, with 7 bases in the middle. Germline CDR1 reads MNHNS; CDR2 reads SASEGT. The CDR3 runs 11 residues.

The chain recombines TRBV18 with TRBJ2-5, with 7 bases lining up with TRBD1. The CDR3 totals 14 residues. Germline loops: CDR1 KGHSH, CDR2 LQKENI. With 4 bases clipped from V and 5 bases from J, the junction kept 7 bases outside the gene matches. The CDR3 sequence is CASSLQQGKETQYF. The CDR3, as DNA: TGTGCCAGCTCACTTCAACAGGGGAAGGAGACCCAGTACTTC.

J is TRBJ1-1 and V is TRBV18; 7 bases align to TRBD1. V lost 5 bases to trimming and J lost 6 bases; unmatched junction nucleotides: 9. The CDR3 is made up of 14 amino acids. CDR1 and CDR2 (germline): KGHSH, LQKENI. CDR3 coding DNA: TGTGCCAGCTCAAATAACAGGGGTGTTGCTGAAGCTTTCTTT. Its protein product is CASSNNRGVAEAFF.

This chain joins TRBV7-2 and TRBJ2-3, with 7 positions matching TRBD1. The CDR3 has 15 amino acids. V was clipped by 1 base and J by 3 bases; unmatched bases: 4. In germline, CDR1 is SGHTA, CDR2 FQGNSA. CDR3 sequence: CASSLDRGRTDTQYF. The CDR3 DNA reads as TGTGCCAGCAGCTTAGACAGGGGTCGAACAGATACGCAGTATTTT. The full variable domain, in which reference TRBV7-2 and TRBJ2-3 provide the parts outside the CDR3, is GAGVSQSPSNKVTEKGKDVELRCDPISGHTALYWYRQSLGQGLEFLIYFQGNSAPDKSGLPSDRFSAERTGGSVSTLTIQRTQQEDSAVYLCASSLDRGRTDTQYFGPGTRLTVL.